This is a list of T cell receptor beta chains from one sample in a study of blood T cells in healthy people across ages. Each CDR3 protein gets one entry after TCRdb re-called the 5' RACE reads with MiXCR. Of 1,500,000 or so distinct CDR3 sequences listed, around 59% are singletons. Specimen: blood. These receptor sequences come from a man aged 18 to 35 in good health. Both conserved end residues are part of each CDR3. Each record gives: J gene, V gene, clone size, D gene, CDR3 protein, CDR3 DNA. D genes are given only for firm matches. Clone sizes are given selectively: once, few, many, or a class where the clone is expanded.

TRBJ2-7	TRBV5-6	.	.	CASSLYDWNRGEQYF	TGTGCCAGCAGCTTGTATGACTGGAATAGGGGAGAGCAGTACTTC
TRBJ1-6	TRBV2	few	.	CASSSTGSRGGSPLHF	TGTGCCAGCAGCTCCACCGGGAGTCGCGGTGGCTCACCCCTCCACTTT
TRBJ2-5	TRBV3-1	few	.	CASSQGRSRETQYF	TGTGCCAGCAGCCAAGGACGTTCTAGGGAGACCCAGTACTTC
TRBJ2-5	TRBV15	.	TRBD2	CATSRDTLTSGEVGYQETQYF	TGTGCCACCAGCAGAGACACTCTGACTAGCGGGGAAGTGGGGTACCAAGAGACCCAGTACTTC
TRBJ2-7	TRBV18	.	.	CASSPPVGSSYEQYF	TGTGCCAGCTCACCCCCTGTCGGTAGCTCCTACGAGCAGTACTTC
TRBJ2-1	TRBV5-1	few	TRBD2	CASSSRLASNEQFF	TGCGCCAGCAGCTCGCGACTAGCATCCAATGAGCAGTTCTTC
TRBJ2-7	TRBV29-1	.	.	CSVDRPGPWGKNEQYF	TGCAGCGTGGACCGACCTGGGCCTTGGGGTAAGAATGAGCAGTACTTC
TRBJ2-3	TRBV20-1	.	.	CSAREDRAGLYTDTQYF	TGCAGTGCTAGAGAAGATCGGGCGGGACTTTACACAGATACGCAGTATTTT
TRBJ1-1	TRBV5-1	.	TRBD1	CASSLFTGTGYTEAFF	TGCGCCAGCAGCTTGTTTACCGGGACAGGGTACACTGAAGCTTTCTTT
TRBJ2-7	TRBV27	.	.	CASSLQAGPHLNEQYF	TGTGCCAGCAGTTTACAGGCAGGGCCACATCTGAACGAGCAGTACTTC
TRBJ2-1	TRBV6-5	few	TRBD2	CASRLGTSGSINEQFF	TGTGCCAGCAGGCTAGGGACTAGCGGGAGTATAAATGAGCAGTTCTTC
TRBJ1-3	TRBV5-6	.	.	CASSRGDVGNTIYF	TGTGCCAGCAGCCGGGGGGACGTCGGAAACACCATATATTTT
TRBJ2-3	TRBV15	few	.	CATSTRTDTQYF	TGTGCCACCAGCACGCGCACAGATACGCAGTATTTT
TRBJ1-5	TRBV6-2/TRBV6-3	.	.	CASSYARTHQPQHF	TGTGCCAGCAGTTACGCCAGGACGCATCAGCCCCAGCATTTT
TRBJ2-2	TRBV28	.	.	CASSAIGGRDTGELFF	TGTGCCAGCAGCGCAATCGGGGGGCGGGACACCGGGGAGCTGTTTTTT
TRBJ2-2	TRBV4-1	.	.	CASSVGPTENTGELFF	TGCGCCAGCAGTGTGGGTCCGACAGAGAACACCGGGGAGCTGTTTTTT
TRBJ1-6	TRBV4-1	.	.	CASSQDWAGGSLYNYNSPLHF	TGCGCCAGCAGCCAAGACTGGGCGGGAGGATCCCTTTACAACTATAATTCACCCCTCCACTTT
TRBJ2-1	TRBV4-2	.	.	CASSPPQGTLKNEQFF	TGTGCCAGCAGCCCCCCCCAGGGGACTTTAAAAAATGAGCAGTTCTTC
TRBJ1-1	TRBV4-3	.	TRBD1	CASSRAVWTGDTEAFF	TGCGCCAGCAGCCGAGCAGTGTGGACAGGAGACACTGAAGCTTTCTTT
TRBJ2-7	TRBV12-3/TRBV12-4	.	TRBD1	CASSIRQGSYEQYF	TGTGCCAGCAGTATAAGACAGGGATCCTACGAGCAGTACTTC
TRBJ2-1	TRBV4-1	few	.	CASSQQGSIIEQFF	TGCGCCAGCAGCCAACAGGGTTCCATCATTGAGCAGTTCTTC
TRBJ1-1	TRBV29-1	.	TRBD1	CSASAGGSRTEAFF	TGCAGCGCATCTGCAGGGGGCTCGAGAACTGAAGCTTTCTTT
TRBJ2-7	TRBV3-1	few	.	CASSAEQTALTYEQYF	TGTGCCAGCAGCGCCGAACAGACAGCCCTGACCTACGAGCAGTACTTC
TRBJ2-3	TRBV12-3/TRBV12-4	few	TRBD2	CASSPEAGGIDTQYF	TGTGCCAGCAGTCCAGAAGCGGGAGGGATCGATACGCAGTATTTT
TRBJ2-1	TRBV27	.	TRBD1	CASSWGQTYNEQFF	TGTGCCAGCAGTTGGGGACAGACCTACAATGAGCAGTTCTTC
TRBJ2-4	TRBV4-1	once	TRBD2	CASSPAGTSGSAKNIQYF	TGCGCCAGCAGCCCAGCCGGGACTAGCGGGTCAGCCAAAAACATTCAGTACTTC
TRBJ2-3	TRBV3-1	few	.	CASSPRQWGNLDTDTQYF	TGTGCCAGCAGCCCCCGGCAGTGGGGGAATCTCGACACAGATACGCAGTATTTT
TRBJ2-1	TRBV9	.	.	CASSVGGTYNEQFF	TGTGCCAGCAGTGTCGGTGGCACATACAATGAGCAGTTCTTC
TRBJ1-1	TRBV29-1	few	.	CSVETGGDTEAFF	TGCAGCGTTGAGACAGGTGGGGACACTGAAGCTTTCTTT
TRBJ2-5	TRBV5-4	once	TRBD2	CASSLAGGLNNEQYF	TGTGCCAGCAGCTTGGCGGGGGGGCTTAACAATGAGCAGTACTTC
TRBJ1-1	TRBV7-6	.	.	CASTPLRTANTEAFF	TGTGCCAGCACCCCCCTGAGGACGGCGAACACTGAAGCTTTCTTT
TRBJ2-7	TRBV7-6	.	.	CASSAGVLYEQYF	TGTGCCAGCAGCGCCGGAGTCTTGTACGAGCAGTACTTC
TRBJ2-2	TRBV4-3	.	.	CASSQAYREYGELFF	TGCGCCAGCAGCCAAGCCTACAGGGAGTACGGGGAGCTGTTTTTT
TRBJ2-5	TRBV6-6	.	.	CASSYSMGTGEQYF	TGTGCCAGCAGTTACTCGATGGGCACGGGAGAGCAGTACTTC
TRBJ1-5	TRBV12-3/TRBV12-4	.	.	CASSFTAGVNQPQHF	TGTGCCAGCAGTTTCACCGCAGGGGTCAATCAGCCCCAGCATTTT
TRBJ1-5	TRBV4-1	.	.	CASSQVGMTQHF	TGCGCCAGCAGCCAAGTCGGGATGACCCAGCATTTT
TRBJ1-4	TRBV28	.	.	CASSLPLVEDPEKLFF	TGTGCCAGCAGTCTCCCCTTGGTAGAGGATCCCGAAAAACTGTTTTTT
TRBJ2-5	TRBV4-3	.	TRBD2	CASSQEAGARETQYF	TGCGCCAGCAGCCAAGAAGCGGGGGCCAGGGAGACCCAGTACTTC
TRBJ2-1	TRBV5-1	.	.	CASSLAGRRSYNEQFF	TGTGCCAGCAGCTTGGCCGGGAGAAGGTCCTACAATGAGCAGTTCTTC
TRBJ2-4	TRBV7-2	.	TRBD1	CASSLDPGTGNIQYF	TGTGCCAGCAGCTTGGACCCCGGGACAGGAAACATTCAGTACTTC
TRBJ2-1	TRBV20-1	.	.	CSASGVDTPTNEQFF	TGCAGTGCTAGCGGGGTGGATACACCTACCAATGAGCAGTTCTTC
TRBJ2-4	TRBV7-2	once	.	CASSLGGGKDIQYF	TGTGCCAGCAGCCTAGGGGGGGGAAAGGACATTCAGTACTTC
TRBJ2-3	TRBV3-1	.	.	CASSQDWLSTDTQYF	TGTGCCAGCAGCCAAGATTGGTTGAGCACAGATACGCAGTATTTT
TRBJ1-6	TRBV6-2/TRBV6-3	.	TRBD1	CASSYPRDRVFGSPLHF	TGTGCCAGCAGTTACCCCCGGGACAGGGTGTTTGGTTCACCCCTCCACTTT
TRBJ2-7	TRBV5-1	.	TRBD1	CASTDRGGTYEQYF	TGCGCCAGCACCGACAGGGGGGGTACCTACGAGCAGTACTTC
TRBJ1-4	TRBV3-1	.	TRBD1	CASSIGGQPNEKLFF	TGTGCCAGCAGTATCGGGGGACAGCCTAATGAAAAACTGTTTTTT
TRBJ1-2	TRBV11-2	.	.	CASSLSGRGGYGYTF	TGTGCCAGCAGTCTTTCCGGCCGAGGGGGCTATGGCTACACCTTC
TRBJ2-3	TRBV3-1	.	.	CASSQAVGQGQYF	TGTGCCAGCAGCCAAGCTGTGGGGCAGGGGCAGTATTTT
TRBJ2-1	TRBV20-1	.	.	CSAPGAVLRNNEQFF	TGCAGTGCTCCCGGAGCGGTTCTCAGGAACAATGAGCAGTTCTTC
TRBJ1-6	TRBV6-1	.	.	CASSEFKGNSPLHF	TGTGCCAGCAGTGAATTTAAGGGCAATTCACCCCTCCACTTT